Listed below are T cell receptor beta chains from one sample, sequenced in a study of beta chain features in type 1 diabetes. TCRdb keeps only in-frame clones here, not all; method: immunoSEQ multiplex PCR. This sample has more than 300,000 clones, with around 12% found just once. The sequenced material came from naive CD4+ T cells from blood. These receptors originate from a woman aged 18-30 years with type 1 diabetes. Each CDR3 is given with its conserved first and last residue. Each record gives: V gene, D gene, clone size, J gene, CDR3 DNA, CDR3 protein. The D gene is left open where the match is weak. For some rows the clone size is stated as once, few or many, or as a class when expanded; others skip it.

v_gene: TRBV7-3; d_gene: NA; abundance: few; j_gene: TRBJ1-1; CDR3nt: TGTGCCAGCAGCCAGCGGGCAGAGGCTGAAGCTTTCTTT; CDR3aa: CASSQRAEAEAFF
v_gene: TRBV5-6; d_gene: NA; abundance: NA; j_gene: TRBJ2-7; CDR3nt: TGTGCCAGCAGCTTGCCACCGGGGGACTACGAGCAGTACTTC; CDR3aa: CASSLPPGDYEQYF
v_gene: TRBV27; d_gene: TRBD1; abundance: NA; j_gene: TRBJ1-1; CDR3nt: TGTGCCAGCAGTTCGGGACAGGGAGGGAAAGCTTTCTTT; CDR3aa: CASSSGQGGKAFF
v_gene: TRBV30; d_gene: TRBD2; abundance: NA; j_gene: TRBJ2-7; CDR3nt: TGTGCCTGGAGTGTTGGACTAGCGGGAAACGAGCAGTACTTC; CDR3aa: CAWSVGLAGNEQYF
v_gene: TRBV9; d_gene: NA; abundance: few; j_gene: TRBJ2-4; CDR3nt: TGTGCCAGCAGCTCCAACTCTGGGTTGAGGAACATTCAGTACTTC; CDR3aa: CASSSNSGLRNIQYF
v_gene: TRBV14; d_gene: NA; abundance: few; j_gene: TRBJ1-1; CDR3nt: TGTGCCAGCAGCCATCTCCCGAACACTGAAGCTTTCTTT; CDR3aa: CASSHLPNTEAFF
v_gene: TRBV5-4; d_gene: NA; abundance: few; j_gene: TRBJ1-2; CDR3nt: TGTGCCAGCAGCTTGCTGAGCAGGAATAACTATGGCTACACCTTC; CDR3aa: CASSLLSRNNYGYTF
v_gene: TRBV7-2; d_gene: NA; abundance: few; j_gene: TRBJ1-5; CDR3nt: TGTGCCAGCAGCTCCCTCCGGCAGCCCCAGCATTTT; CDR3aa: CASSSLRQPQHF
v_gene: TRBV2; d_gene: TRBD2; abundance: NA; j_gene: TRBJ2-1; CDR3nt: TGCGGGGGGGAGTATTACAATGAGCAGTTCTTC; CDR3aa: CGGEYYNEQFF
v_gene: TRBV2; d_gene: NA; abundance: NA; j_gene: TRBJ2-2; CDR3nt: TGTGCCAGCAGCACCGGAGGAAACACCGGGGAGCTGTTTTTT; CDR3aa: CASSTGGNTGELFF
v_gene: TRBV28; d_gene: NA; abundance: NA; j_gene: TRBJ2-2; CDR3nt: TGTGCCACTACTGACAGACCAACCGGGGAGCTGTTTTTT; CDR3aa: CATTDRPTGELFF
v_gene: TRBV5-1; d_gene: NA; abundance: NA; j_gene: TRBJ2-5; CDR3nt: TGCGCCAGCAGCTTGGAACGGGGCCAAGAGACCCAGTACTTC; CDR3aa: CASSLERGQETQYF
v_gene: TRBV7-2; d_gene: NA; abundance: NA; j_gene: TRBJ2-1; CDR3nt: TGTGCCAGCAGCTCCATCCCGGGCAATGAGCAGTTCTTC; CDR3aa: CASSSIPGNEQFF
v_gene: TRBV7-8; d_gene: NA; abundance: NA; j_gene: TRBJ2-7; CDR3nt: TGTGCCAGCAGCTCCCCTAGGGGGGGGTCCTACGAGCAGTACTTC; CDR3aa: CASSSPRGGSYEQYF
v_gene: TRBV5-4; d_gene: NA; abundance: few; j_gene: TRBJ1-1; CDR3nt: TGTGCCAGCAGCCGACAGAACACTGAAGCTTTCTTT; CDR3aa: CASSRQNTEAFF
v_gene: TRBV5-1; d_gene: TRBD2; abundance: NA; j_gene: TRBJ2-3; CDR3nt: TGCGCCAGCAGCTTGGTTTTCGGGACCGGACTAGCGGGAGATTTACGCCGCACAGATACGCAGTATTTT; CDR3aa: CASSLVFGTGLAGDLRRTDTQYF
v_gene: TRBV23-1; d_gene: TRBD1; abundance: few; j_gene: TRBJ2-2; CDR3nt: TGCGCCACCCCCGGGACAGATGACCTCTACACCGGGGAGCTGTTTTTT; CDR3aa: CATPGTDDLYTGELFF
v_gene: TRBV7-3; d_gene: NA; abundance: few; j_gene: TRBJ2-6; CDR3nt: TGTGCCAGCAGCTTACCCGGTGGGGCCAACGTCCTGACTTTC; CDR3aa: CASSLPGGANVLTF
v_gene: TRBV7-2; d_gene: NA; abundance: NA; j_gene: TRBJ1-5; CDR3nt: TGTGCCAGCTCCAGGGGCAATCAGCCCCAGCATTTT; CDR3aa: CASSRGNQPQHF
v_gene: TRBV7-3; d_gene: NA; abundance: NA; j_gene: TRBJ1-1; CDR3nt: TGTGCCAGCAGCGCACAGGGAAACACTGAAGCTTTCTTT; CDR3aa: CASSAQGNTEAFF
v_gene: TRBV23-1; d_gene: TRBD1; abundance: NA; j_gene: TRBJ1-5; CDR3nt: TGCGCCAGCAGACGAGACAGGGTAAACAATCAGCCCCAGCATTTT; CDR3aa: CASRRDRVNNQPQHF
v_gene: TRBV28; d_gene: NA; abundance: few; j_gene: TRBJ2-7; CDR3nt: TGTGCCAGCAGCACAACAGGGTCCACCTCCTACGAGCAGTACTTC; CDR3aa: CASSTTGSTSYEQYF
v_gene: TRBV19; d_gene: NA; abundance: NA; j_gene: TRBJ2-5; CDR3nt: TGTGCCAGCCAGACAGTGCTGGGGGAGACCCAGTACTTC; CDR3aa: CASQTVLGETQYF
v_gene: TRBV10-3; d_gene: NA; abundance: NA; j_gene: TRBJ1-2; CDR3nt: TGTGCCATCAGCTCCCGGGGCAGGGAGGCTGGCTACACCTTC; CDR3aa: CAISSRGREAGYTF
v_gene: TRBV7-9; d_gene: NA; abundance: few; j_gene: TRBJ2-5; CDR3nt: TGTGCCAGCAGCCGGTTTTCCGGGGACTTGGGGGAGACCCAGTACTTC; CDR3aa: CASSRFSGDLGETQYF
v_gene: TRBV21-1; d_gene: NA; abundance: NA; j_gene: TRBJ2-7; CDR3nt: TGTGCCAGCAGTTACGACAGGCGGACCTACGAGCAGTACTTC; CDR3aa: CASSYDRRTYEQYF
v_gene: TRBV28; d_gene: NA; abundance: NA; j_gene: TRBJ2-7; CDR3nt: TGTGCCAGCAGTTCACTAGTCCCCGAGCAGTACTTC; CDR3aa: CASSSLVPEQYF
v_gene: TRBV25-1; d_gene: TRBD1; abundance: NA; j_gene: TRBJ1-2; CDR3nt: TGTGCCAGCAGTGAAAGGACAGGAGCTAACTATGGCTACACCTTC; CDR3aa: CASSERTGANYGYTF
v_gene: TRBV5-4; d_gene: NA; abundance: NA; j_gene: TRBJ2-1; CDR3nt: TGTGCCAGCAGCCCACGGCAGGGTTTGGGTAACAATGAGCAGTTCTTC; CDR3aa: CASSPRQGLGNNEQFF
v_gene: TRBV5-4; d_gene: TRBD2; abundance: few; j_gene: TRBJ2-5; CDR3nt: TGTGCCAGCAGCTCCATAGCGGGAGGAGGAGAAGAGACCCAGTACTTC; CDR3aa: CASSSIAGGGEETQYF
v_gene: TRBV7-2; d_gene: NA; abundance: NA; j_gene: TRBJ2-1; CDR3nt: TGTGCCAGCAGCTTAGATCGACTAAACTCCTACAATGAGCAGTTCTTC; CDR3aa: CASSLDRLNSYNEQFF
v_gene: TRBV11-2; d_gene: TRBD2; abundance: NA; j_gene: TRBJ2-1; CDR3nt: TGTGCCAGCAGCTTATGGGGGGTCGGGGGGACGGTCAATGAGCAGTTCTTC; CDR3aa: CASSLWGVGGTVNEQFF
v_gene: TRBV28; d_gene: TRBD1; abundance: NA; j_gene: TRBJ2-7; CDR3nt: TGTGCCAGCAGCCCCGCGCAGGCAAACAGGGGGCGGGAGTACTTC; CDR3aa: CASSPAQANRGREYF
v_gene: TRBV11-3; d_gene: TRBD2; abundance: NA; j_gene: TRBJ2-1; CDR3nt: TGTGCCAGCACTCGGACTAGTAATGAGCAGTTCTTC; CDR3aa: CASTRTSNEQFF
v_gene: TRBV9; d_gene: TRBD2; abundance: NA; j_gene: TRBJ2-1; CDR3nt: TGTGCCAGCAGCGTCGGGGGACTAGGCAATGAGCAGTTCTTC; CDR3aa: CASSVGGLGNEQFF
v_gene: TRBV9; d_gene: NA; abundance: few; j_gene: TRBJ2-3; CDR3nt: TGTGCCAGCAGCGTAGTACCGGGGCAGTATTTT; CDR3aa: CASSVVPGQYF
v_gene: TRBV28; d_gene: NA; abundance: NA; j_gene: TRBJ2-7; CDR3nt: TGTGCCAGCAGTTTACAGGGGTACGAGCAGTACTTC; CDR3aa: CASSLQGYEQYF
v_gene: TRBV4-1; d_gene: TRBD1; abundance: few; j_gene: TRBJ1-4; CDR3nt: TGCGCCAGCAGGGGGACAGGGGCTGAAAAACTGTTTTTT; CDR3aa: CASRGTGAEKLFF
v_gene: TRBV5-4; d_gene: TRBD2; abundance: NA; j_gene: TRBJ2-1; CDR3nt: TGTGCCAGCAGCTTGCGGACTAGGTCCTACAATGAGCAGTTCTTC; CDR3aa: CASSLRTRSYNEQFF
v_gene: TRBV5-6; d_gene: NA; abundance: few; j_gene: TRBJ1-5; CDR3nt: TGTGCCAGCAGCTTGGGAGTAAATCAGCCCCAGCATTTT; CDR3aa: CASSLGVNQPQHF
v_gene: TRBV28; d_gene: NA; abundance: few; j_gene: TRBJ2-7; CDR3nt: TGTGCCAGCAGTAGAGGGACATTTACCTACGAGCAGTACTTC; CDR3aa: CASSRGTFTYEQYF
v_gene: TRBV7-2; d_gene: NA; abundance: NA; j_gene: TRBJ2-1; CDR3nt: TGTGCCAGCAGCTTCCGTACCCAAGAGTACAATGAGCAGTTCTTC; CDR3aa: CASSFRTQEYNEQFF
v_gene: TRBV7-2; d_gene: NA; abundance: few; j_gene: TRBJ2-5; CDR3nt: TGTGCCAGCAGCTTAGGGATCGGAGCGGCCCAGGGAGGGACCCAGTACTTC; CDR3aa: CASSLGIGAAQGGTQYF
v_gene: TRBV28; d_gene: TRBD1; abundance: few; j_gene: TRBJ2-7; CDR3nt: TGTGCCAGCAGTTTTTGGGACAGGGGGTCCGAGCAGTACTTC; CDR3aa: CASSFWDRGSEQYF
v_gene: TRBV15; d_gene: NA; abundance: few; j_gene: TRBJ2-7; CDR3nt: TGTGCCACCAGCAGAGAGGCTTCCCGGCAGGCTAACATCTACGAGCAGTACTTC; CDR3aa: CATSREASRQANIYEQYF
v_gene: TRBV6-6; d_gene: NA; abundance: NA; j_gene: TRBJ2-2; CDR3nt: TGTGCCAGCAGTTACCAGACCGGGGAGCTGTTTTTT; CDR3aa: CASSYQTGELFF
v_gene: TRBV7-9; d_gene: NA; abundance: NA; j_gene: TRBJ2-3; CDR3nt: TGTGCCAGCAGCCAAACATCGGATACGCAGTATTTT; CDR3aa: CASSQTSDTQYF
v_gene: TRBV5-4; d_gene: NA; abundance: NA; j_gene: TRBJ2-7; CDR3nt: TGTGCCAGCAGCTTACAAGACATACCCTACGAGCAGTACTTC; CDR3aa: CASSLQDIPYEQYF
v_gene: TRBV18; d_gene: NA; abundance: NA; j_gene: TRBJ1-1; CDR3nt: TGTGCCAGCTCACCCCCGCGGGGGAACACTGAAGCTTTCTTT; CDR3aa: CASSPPRGNTEAFF
v_gene: TRBV5-5; d_gene: TRBD1; abundance: few; j_gene: TRBJ2-4; CDR3nt: TGTGCCAGCAGCCCATTCGGGCAGGGGGTTCACTTC; CDR3aa: CASSPFGQGVHF
v_gene: TRBV28; d_gene: NA; abundance: NA; j_gene: TRBJ1-1; CDR3nt: TGTGCCAGCAGTTTAGTCAAGAACACTGAAGCTTTCTTT; CDR3aa: CASSLVKNTEAFF
v_gene: TRBV4-1; d_gene: NA; abundance: few; j_gene: TRBJ1-2; CDR3nt: TGCGCCAGCAGCCCCCGGGGGTCTGACTATGGCTACACCTTC; CDR3aa: CASSPRGSDYGYTF
v_gene: TRBV30; d_gene: NA; abundance: few; j_gene: TRBJ2-6; CDR3nt: TGTGCCTGGAGACTCCGATACTCTGGGGCCAACGTCCTGACTTTC; CDR3aa: CAWRLRYSGANVLTF
v_gene: TRBV4-3; d_gene: TRBD2; abundance: few; j_gene: TRBJ2-3; CDR3nt: TGCGCCAGCAGCCAAGGGCAGCGGGGAGATACGCAGTATTTT; CDR3aa: CASSQGQRGDTQYF
v_gene: TRBV30; d_gene: TRBD2; abundance: few; j_gene: TRBJ2-1; CDR3nt: TGTGCCTGGAGGAAGGGACTAGCGGGAGGTAGAGTTGAGCAGTTCTTC; CDR3aa: CAWRKGLAGGRVEQFF
v_gene: TRBV5-4; d_gene: NA; abundance: NA; j_gene: TRBJ1-2; CDR3nt: TGTGCCAGCAGCTTGTACGGGAACTATGGCTACACCTTC; CDR3aa: CASSLYGNYGYTF
v_gene: TRBV21-1; d_gene: NA; abundance: NA; j_gene: TRBJ2-7; CDR3nt: TGTGCCGCCCGAGTGATTCACGAGCAGTACTTC; CDR3aa: CAARVIHEQYF
v_gene: TRBV29-1; d_gene: NA; abundance: few; j_gene: TRBJ2-1; CDR3nt: TGCAGCGTTCAAGGGGGGGGAGGCTACAATGAGCAGTTCTTC; CDR3aa: CSVQGGGGYNEQFF
v_gene: TRBV9; d_gene: NA; abundance: NA; j_gene: TRBJ2-1; CDR3nt: TGTGCCAGCAGCGAATTCGTTTCTAATGAGCAGTTCTTC; CDR3aa: CASSEFVSNEQFF
v_gene: TRBV7-8; d_gene: NA; abundance: NA; j_gene: TRBJ2-7; CDR3nt: TGTGCCAGCAGCTTAGGAGGGACCTACGAGCAGTACTTC; CDR3aa: CASSLGGTYEQYF